This T cell receptor (beta chain) stems from a study of shared clonotypes between healthy human individuals. Looking at the study overall: The study enrolled a couple of women and three men aged 18 to 49. The plates for each donor numbered three CD4 naive, three CD4 memory, two CD8 naive and one CD8 memory.

This CDR3 contains 15 residues. Germline loops: CDR1 SSHAT, CDR2 FNYEAQ (reference sequence). Repertoires were generated with immunoSEQ multiplex PCR, while TCRdb's copy carries only in-frame clones and drops some. The data show about 1 million clones, around 75% seen once. Nashville, Tennessee was home to all donors, each a Caucasian adult. Comments on this clone: Its antigen is undetermined. An end of the junction does not agree with germline; a read error may underlie this.

Broader study findings: Shared across four donors were around 5% of the naive CD4 clonotypes.

Sequencing used memory CD4+ T cells sorted from blood. Sample subset: CD45RA-negative fraction. This sequence joins TRBV7-7 and TRBJ2-1, with 10 bases fitting TRBD2. The sequence derives from a man between 18 and 29 years old in good health. The CDR3: CASSPSGGSYNEQFF. CDR3 DNA: TGTGCTAGCAGCCCTAGCGGGGGTTCCTACAATGAGCAGTTCTTC.